This T cell receptor beta chain was recorded in a study of OX40 agonist ivuxolimab in advanced cancers. Turning to the overall study: Ivuxolimab, which targeted the costimulatory receptor OX40 (CD134), was an agonistic, fully human IgG2 monoclonal antibody. Partial responses occurred in three dose-escalation patients, of whom one had hepatocellular carcinoma and two had cutaneous melanoma. Intravenous ivuxolimab was administered to patients every 2 weeks at six dose levels: 0.01, 0.1, 0.3, 1.5, 3 and 10 mg/kg. A male proportion of roughly 80% and a mean age of about 60 years, ranging from about 20 to 85, were recorded for the dose-escalation cohort. The purpose of peripheral TCRbeta sequencing was to test whether ivuxolimab changed TCR sequence diversity and led to clonal T-cell expansion. Prior anti-PD-1, anti-PD-L1 or anti-CTLA-4 therapy was permitted, and less than 45% of dose-escalation patients had received checkpoint inhibitors. Among the roughly 52 dose-escalation patients, some 19 had hepatocellular carcinoma, 15 or so melanoma, 9 renal cell carcinoma and 9 head and neck cancer. The monotherapy dose-escalation portion (N of about 49 patients) of the phase I ivuxolimab trial is reported in the paper.

This clone was recorded once. Its cognate antigen has yet to be identified. Base qualities are missing; no much larger clone stands one base away. Study-wide conclusions, independent of this receptor: Antigen specificity was not determined for the clonally expanded peripheral T cells. In the 0.1-3.0 mg/kg groups, partial responders had among the lowest normalized peripheral clonal expansion, particularly in CD8+ T cells. At doses of 0.1 to 3.0 mg/kg, clonal expansion of both CD4+ and CD8+ blood T cells was observed from baseline to week 6. Low levels of normalized T-cell clonal expansion were also seen in some patients who did not respond. After ivuxolimab, CD8+ T cells had more expanded clones than CD4+ T cells on average.

To sequence the TCRbeta CDR3 region, genomic DNA was isolated from the sorted cells. The immunoSEQ Assay was used to sequence the TCRbeta CDR3 regions. TCRdb took this table from immuneACCESS and kept in-frame rearrangements with V and J called. Such tables lack part of the clones; where checked against another copy, unresolved V genes explain under half of the gap, and the rest is unexplained. The sample yields approximately 89,000 clones; around 90% were counted once. Around 0.52% of the sample goes to the ten largest clones. Patients with autoimmune disease history or receiving systemic immunosuppression were excluded from the trial. In every dose cohort, peripheral blood was drawn for TCR sequencing at baseline, cycle 4 day 1, and cycle 7 day 1. The samples were drawn from a first-in-human, open-label, multicenter phase I dose-escalation trial of ivuxolimab. The trial enrolled adults with locally advanced or metastatic head and neck squamous cell, hepatocellular, melanoma or renal cell carcinoma. Before TCR sequencing, CD4+ T cells and CD8+ T cells from peripheral blood were sorted into separate populations.

Sequences SGHAT (CDR1) and FQNNGV (CDR2) are obtained from the germline V gene. The CDR3 starts with the cysteine, ends with the phenylalanine, and has 13 residues. Of all the DNA, just the CDR3 is kept, 39 bases in frame from base 1. Trimming at the junction amounts to 8 bases on V and 0 bases on J, and the germline ends lie 10 bases apart. This sample comprised CD4+ or CD8+ T cells sorted from blood, obtained in a trial of the OX40 agonist ivuxolimab. The clonotype comes from an adult with an advanced solid tumor such as melanoma, head and neck, liver or kidney cancer. The chain joins TRBV11-2 to TRBJ1-1; perhaps TRBD1 is the D gene, with 6 bases matching. The DNA is TGTGCCAGCGTCAGGGGACTGAACACTGAAGCTTTCTTT. The resulting protein is CASVRGLNTEAFF.